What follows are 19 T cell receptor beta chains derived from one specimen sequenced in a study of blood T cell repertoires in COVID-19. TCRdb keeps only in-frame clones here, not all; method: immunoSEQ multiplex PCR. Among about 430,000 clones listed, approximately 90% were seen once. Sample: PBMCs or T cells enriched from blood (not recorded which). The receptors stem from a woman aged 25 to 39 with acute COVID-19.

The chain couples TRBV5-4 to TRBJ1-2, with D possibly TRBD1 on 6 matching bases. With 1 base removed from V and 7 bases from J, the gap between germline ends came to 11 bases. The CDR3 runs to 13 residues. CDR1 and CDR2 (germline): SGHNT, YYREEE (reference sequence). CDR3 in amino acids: CASSLLQGGGYTF. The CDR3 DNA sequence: TGTGCCAGCAGCTTGTTACAGGGCGGTGGCTACACCTTC.

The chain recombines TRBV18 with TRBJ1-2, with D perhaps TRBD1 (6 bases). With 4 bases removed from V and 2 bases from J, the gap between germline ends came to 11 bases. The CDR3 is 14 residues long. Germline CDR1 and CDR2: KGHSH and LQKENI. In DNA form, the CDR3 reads TGTGCCAGCTCACATGGACAGAGCAACTATGGCTACACCTTC. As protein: CASSHGQSNYGYTF. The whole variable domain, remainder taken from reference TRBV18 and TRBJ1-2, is NAGVMQNPRHLVRRRGQEARLRCSPMKGHSHVYWYRQLPEEGLKFMVYLQKENIIDESGMPKERFSAEFPKEGPSILRIQQVVRGDSAAYFCASSHGQSNYGYTFGSGTRLTVV.

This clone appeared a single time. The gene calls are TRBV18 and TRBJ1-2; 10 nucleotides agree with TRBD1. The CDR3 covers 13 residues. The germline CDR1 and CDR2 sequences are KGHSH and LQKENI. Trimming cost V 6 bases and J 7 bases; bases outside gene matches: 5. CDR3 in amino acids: CASSSGTGAGYTF. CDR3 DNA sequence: TGTGCCAGCTCCTCCGGGACAGGGGCTGGCTACACCTTC.

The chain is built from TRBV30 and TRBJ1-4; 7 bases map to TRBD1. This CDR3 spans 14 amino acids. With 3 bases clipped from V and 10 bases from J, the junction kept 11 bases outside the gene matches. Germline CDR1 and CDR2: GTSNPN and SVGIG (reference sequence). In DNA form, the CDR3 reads TGTGCCTGGAGGAGACAGGGCAATGATGGAAAACTGTTTTTT. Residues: CAWRRQGNDGKLFF.

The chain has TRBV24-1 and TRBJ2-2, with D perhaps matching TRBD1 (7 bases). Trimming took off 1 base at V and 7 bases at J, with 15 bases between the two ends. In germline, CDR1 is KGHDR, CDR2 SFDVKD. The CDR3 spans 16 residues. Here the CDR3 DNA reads TGTGCCACCAGTGATTTCCCTCAGGGGGAGGACGGGGAGCTGTTTTTT. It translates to CATSDFPQGEDGELFF.

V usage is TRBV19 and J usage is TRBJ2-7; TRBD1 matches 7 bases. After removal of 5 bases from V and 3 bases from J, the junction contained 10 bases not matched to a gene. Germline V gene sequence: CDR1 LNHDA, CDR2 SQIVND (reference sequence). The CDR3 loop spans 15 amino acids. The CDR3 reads CASSQAGTAYYEQYF. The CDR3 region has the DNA TGTGCCAGTAGTCAGGCAGGGACAGCGTACTACGAGCAGTACTTC.

This chain's CDR3 is CATSSKGLREKLFF. In nucleotides, the CDR3 is TGTGCCACCAGCAGCAAGGGACTGCGGGAAAAACTGTTTTTT. The V call is TRBV15, the J call TRBJ1-4, with D possibly matching TRBD1 (5 bases). The germline gives CDR1 LNHNV, CDR2 YYDKDF (reference sequence). CDR3 length: 14 residues. The V gene lost 3 bases and the J gene lost 8 bases, with 13 bases spanning the gap.

CDR3 region: CASRGMFRDKEGHEQYF. In DNA form, the CDR3 reads TGTGCCAGCAGGGGGATGTTCCGGGACAAAGAAGGCCACGAGCAGTACTTC. This chain links TRBV2 with TRBJ2-7; TRBD1 might be the D (6 bases). Germline V gene sequence: CDR1 SNHLY, CDR2 FYNNEI. V was pared by 6 bases and J by 5 bases, with 26 bases between. The CDR3 runs 17 residues.

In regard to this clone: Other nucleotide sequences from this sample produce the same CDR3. CDR3 DNA: TGTGCCAGCAGCTCGGGGGTCGAGCAGTACTTC. Its translation is CASSSGVEQYF. The chain employs TRBV7-9 and TRBJ2-7; a possible D gene is TRBD2 (6 bases). CDR1 is SEHNR, CDR2 FQNEAQ, per germline (reference sequence). The CDR3 contains 11 residues. V was cut by 4 bases and J by 6 bases, with 7 bases left in between.

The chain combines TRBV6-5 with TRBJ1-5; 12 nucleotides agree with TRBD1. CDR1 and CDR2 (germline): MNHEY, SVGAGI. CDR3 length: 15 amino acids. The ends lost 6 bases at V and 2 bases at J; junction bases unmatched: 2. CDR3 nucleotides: TGTGCCAGCAGGGGACAGGGGGCTGGCAATCAGCCCCAGCATTTT. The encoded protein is CASRGQGAGNQPQHF.

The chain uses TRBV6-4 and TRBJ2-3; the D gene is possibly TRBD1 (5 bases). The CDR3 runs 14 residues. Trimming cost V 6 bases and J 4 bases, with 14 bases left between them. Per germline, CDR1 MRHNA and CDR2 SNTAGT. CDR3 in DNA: TGTGCCAGCAGATATTCAGGGTCAGCAGATACGCAGTATTTT. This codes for CASRYSGSADTQYF.

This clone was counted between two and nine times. CDR3 sequence (DNA): TGTGCCAGCAGCCTCCAGACAGATACTGAAGCTTTCTTT. Translated: CASSLQTDTEAFF. The genes are TRBV7-8 and TRBJ1-1, with a weak D call TRBD1 (5 bases). The CDR3 length is 13 residues. The germline gives CDR1 SGHVS, CDR2 FQNEAQ. Trimming shortened V by 5 bases and J by 5 bases, and 12 bases separated the two germline ends.

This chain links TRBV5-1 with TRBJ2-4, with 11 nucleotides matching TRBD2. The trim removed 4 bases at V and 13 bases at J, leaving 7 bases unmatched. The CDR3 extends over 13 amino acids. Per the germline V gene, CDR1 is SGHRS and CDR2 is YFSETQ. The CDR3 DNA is TGCGCCAGCAGCGATGGGACTAGCGGACCGCAGTACTTC. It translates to CASSDGTSGPQYF. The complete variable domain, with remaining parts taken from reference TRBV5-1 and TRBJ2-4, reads KAGVTQTPRYLIKTRGQQVTLSCSPISGHRSVSWYQQTPGQGLQFLFEYFSETQRNKGNFPGRFSGRQFSNSRSEMNVSTLELGDSALYLCASSDGTSGPQYFGAGTRLSVL.

The CDR3 DNA is TGTGCCAGTAGTCCTTACGCAGGGTTATACGAGCAGTACTTC. Protein: CASSPYAGLYEQYF. The chain combines TRBV19 with TRBJ2-7, with D perhaps TRBD1 (5 bases). CDR1 and CDR2 from the germline V gene are LNHDA and SQIVND (reference sequence). Trimming shortened V by 5 bases and J by 4 bases, and 15 bases separated the two germline ends. This CDR3 has 14 amino acids.

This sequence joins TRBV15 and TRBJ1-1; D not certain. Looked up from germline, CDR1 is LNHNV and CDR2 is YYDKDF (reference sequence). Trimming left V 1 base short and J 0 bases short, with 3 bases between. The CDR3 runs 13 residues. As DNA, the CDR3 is TGTGCCACCAGCAGAGTTATGAACACTGAAGCTTTCTTT. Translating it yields CATSRVMNTEAFF.

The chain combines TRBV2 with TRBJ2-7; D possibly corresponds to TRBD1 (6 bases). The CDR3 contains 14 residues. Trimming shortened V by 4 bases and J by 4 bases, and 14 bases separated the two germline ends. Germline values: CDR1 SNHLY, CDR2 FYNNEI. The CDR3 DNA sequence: TGTGCCAGCAGTGTTGGGCAGGGGCCGTACGAGCAGTACTTC. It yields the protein CASSVGQGPYEQYF.

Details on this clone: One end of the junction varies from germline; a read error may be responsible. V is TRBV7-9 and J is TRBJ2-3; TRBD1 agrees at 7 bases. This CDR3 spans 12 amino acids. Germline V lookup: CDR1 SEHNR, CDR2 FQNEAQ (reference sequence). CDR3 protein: CASSSGQVFRIF. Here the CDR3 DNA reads TGTGCCAGCAGCTCCGGACAGGTTTTCCGAATTTTT.

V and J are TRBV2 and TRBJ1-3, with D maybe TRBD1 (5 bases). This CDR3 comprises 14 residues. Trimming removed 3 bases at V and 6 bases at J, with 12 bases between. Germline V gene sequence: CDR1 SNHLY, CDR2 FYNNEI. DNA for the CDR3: TGTGCCAGCAGTGACAGGGTATTGGCAAACACCATATATTTT. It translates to CASSDRVLANTIYF.

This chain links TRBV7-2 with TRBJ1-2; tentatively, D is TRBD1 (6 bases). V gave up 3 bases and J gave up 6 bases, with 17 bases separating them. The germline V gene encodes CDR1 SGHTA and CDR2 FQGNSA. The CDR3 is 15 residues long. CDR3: CASSFVSRAGDGYTF. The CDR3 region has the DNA TGTGCCAGCAGCTTCGTCTCTAGGGCAGGGGATGGCTACACCTTC.